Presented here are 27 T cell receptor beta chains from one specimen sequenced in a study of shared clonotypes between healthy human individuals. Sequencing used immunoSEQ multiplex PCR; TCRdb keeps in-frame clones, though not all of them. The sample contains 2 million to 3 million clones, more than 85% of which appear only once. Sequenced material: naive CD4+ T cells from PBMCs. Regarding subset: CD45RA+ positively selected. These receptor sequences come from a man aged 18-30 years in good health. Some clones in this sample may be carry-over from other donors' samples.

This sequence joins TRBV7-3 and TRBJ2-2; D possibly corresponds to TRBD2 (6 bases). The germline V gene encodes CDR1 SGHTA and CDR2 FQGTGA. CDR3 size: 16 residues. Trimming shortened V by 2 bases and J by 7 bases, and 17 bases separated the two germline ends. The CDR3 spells CASSLPGRDADGELFF. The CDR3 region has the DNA TGTGCCAGCAGCTTACCGGGGCGGGACGCTGACGGGGAGCTGTTTTTT.

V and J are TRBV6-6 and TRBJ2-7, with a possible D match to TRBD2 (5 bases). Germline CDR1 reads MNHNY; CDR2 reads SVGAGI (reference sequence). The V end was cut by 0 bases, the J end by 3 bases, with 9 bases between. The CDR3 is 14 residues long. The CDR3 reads CASSYSPSSYEQYF. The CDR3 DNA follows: TGTGCCAGCAGTTACTCGCCTAGCAGCTACGAGCAGTACTTC.

CDR3 coding DNA: TGTGCCAGCAGTAAGGACAGAAACTATGGCTACACCTTC. Its translation is CASSKDRNYGYTF. The V call is TRBV5-4, the J call TRBJ1-2; perhaps TRBD1 as D (6 bases). V shed 5 bases and J shed 2 bases, with 10 bases lying between them. CDR3 length: 13 amino acids. CDR1 SGHNT and CDR2 YYREEE come from the germline V gene (reference sequence).

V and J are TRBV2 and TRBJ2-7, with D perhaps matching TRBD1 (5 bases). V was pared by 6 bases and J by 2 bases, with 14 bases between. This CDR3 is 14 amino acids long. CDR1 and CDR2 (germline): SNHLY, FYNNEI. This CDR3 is CASRADTITYEQYF. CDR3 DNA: TGTGCCAGCAGGGCGGACACAATAACCTACGAGCAGTACTTC.

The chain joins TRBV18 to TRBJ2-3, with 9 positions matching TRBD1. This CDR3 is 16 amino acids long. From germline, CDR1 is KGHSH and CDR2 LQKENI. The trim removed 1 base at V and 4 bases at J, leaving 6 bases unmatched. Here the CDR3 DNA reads TGTGCCAGCTCACCACTCCGGGACAGGGAGGCAGATACGCAGTATTTT. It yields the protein CASSPLRDREADTQYF.

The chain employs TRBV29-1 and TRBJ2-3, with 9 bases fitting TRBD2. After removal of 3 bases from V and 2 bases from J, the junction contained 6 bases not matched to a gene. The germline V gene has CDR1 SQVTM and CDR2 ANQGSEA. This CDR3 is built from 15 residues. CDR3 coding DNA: TGCAGCGTTGACGGGCTAGCGGGACCCACAGATACGCAGTATTTT. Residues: CSVDGLAGPTDTQYF.

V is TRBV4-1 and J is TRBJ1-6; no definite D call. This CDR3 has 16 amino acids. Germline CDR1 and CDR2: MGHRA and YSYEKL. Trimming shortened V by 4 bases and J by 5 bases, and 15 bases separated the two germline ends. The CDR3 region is CASSPVVAAHNSPLHF. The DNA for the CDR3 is TGCGCCAGCAGCCCGGTAGTGGCAGCTCATAATTCACCCCTCCACTTT.

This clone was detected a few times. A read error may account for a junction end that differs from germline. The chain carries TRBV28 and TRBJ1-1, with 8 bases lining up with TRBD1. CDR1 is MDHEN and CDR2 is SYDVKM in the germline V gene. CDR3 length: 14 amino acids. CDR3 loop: CASRPHRGNAEAFF. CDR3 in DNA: TGTGCCAGCAGGCCTCACAGGGGGAACGCTGAAGCTTTCTTT.

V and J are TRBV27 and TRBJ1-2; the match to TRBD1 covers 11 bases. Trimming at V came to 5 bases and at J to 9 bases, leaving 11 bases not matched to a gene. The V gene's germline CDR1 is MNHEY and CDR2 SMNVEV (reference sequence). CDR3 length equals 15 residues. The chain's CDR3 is CASSASGTGGRSYTF. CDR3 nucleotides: TGTGCCAGCAGTGCCTCCGGGACAGGGGGTAGGAGCTACACCTTC.

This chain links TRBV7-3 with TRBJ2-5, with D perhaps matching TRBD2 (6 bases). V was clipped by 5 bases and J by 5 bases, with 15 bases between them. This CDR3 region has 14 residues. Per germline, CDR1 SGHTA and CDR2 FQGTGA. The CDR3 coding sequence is TGTGCCAGCAGCCTCGGGAGCACCTTGGAGACCCAGTACTTC. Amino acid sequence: CASSLGSTLETQYF.

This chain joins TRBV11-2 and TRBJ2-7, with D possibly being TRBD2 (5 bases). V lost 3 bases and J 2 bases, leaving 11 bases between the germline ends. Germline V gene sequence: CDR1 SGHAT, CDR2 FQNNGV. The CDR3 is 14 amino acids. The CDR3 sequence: CASSLLSGTYEQYF. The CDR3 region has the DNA TGTGCCAGCAGCTTGTTATCCGGGACCTACGAGCAGTACTTC.

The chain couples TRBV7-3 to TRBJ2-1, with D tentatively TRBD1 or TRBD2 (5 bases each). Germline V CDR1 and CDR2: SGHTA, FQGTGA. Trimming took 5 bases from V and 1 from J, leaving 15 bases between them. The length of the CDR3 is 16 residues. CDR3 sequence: CASSPPEGRSYNEQFF. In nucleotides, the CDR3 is TGTGCCAGCAGCCCTCCTGAGGGGCGGTCCTACAATGAGCAGTTCTTC. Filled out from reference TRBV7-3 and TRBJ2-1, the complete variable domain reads GAGVSQTPSNKVTEKGKYVELRCDPISGHTALYWYRQSLGQGPEFLIYFQGTGAADDSGLPNDRFFAVRPEGSVSTLKIQRTERGDSAVYLCASSPPEGRSYNEQFFGPGTRLTVL.

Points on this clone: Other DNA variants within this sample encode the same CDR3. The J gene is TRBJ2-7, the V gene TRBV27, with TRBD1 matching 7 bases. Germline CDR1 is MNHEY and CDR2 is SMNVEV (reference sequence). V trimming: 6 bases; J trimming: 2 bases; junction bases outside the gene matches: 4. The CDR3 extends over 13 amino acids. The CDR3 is CASSRTGPYEQYF. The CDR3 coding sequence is TGTGCCAGCAGCCGGACAGGCCCCTACGAGCAGTACTTC.

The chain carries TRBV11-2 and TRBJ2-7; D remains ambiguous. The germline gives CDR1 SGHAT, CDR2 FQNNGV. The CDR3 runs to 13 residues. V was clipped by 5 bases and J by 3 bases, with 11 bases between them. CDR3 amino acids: CASSPLPLYEQYF. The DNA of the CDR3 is TGTGCCAGCAGCCCCCTTCCCCTCTACGAGCAGTACTTC.

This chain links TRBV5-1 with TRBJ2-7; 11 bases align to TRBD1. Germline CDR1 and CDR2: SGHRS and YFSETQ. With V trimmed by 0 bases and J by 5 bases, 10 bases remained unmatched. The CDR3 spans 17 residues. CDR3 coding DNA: TGCGCCAGCAGCTTGGAAAGTCTTGGGACAGGGGGTCACGAGCAGTACTTC. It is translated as CASSLESLGTGGHEQYF.

The CDR3 loop is CAWGPTGAYGYTF. The CDR3 coding sequence is TGTGCCTGGGGACCGACCGGGGCCTATGGCTACACCTTC. V gene TRBV30 combines with J gene TRBJ1-2; tentative D call: TRBD1 (5 bases). In germline, CDR1 is GTSNPN, CDR2 SVGIG (reference sequence). This CDR3 comprises 13 residues. V lost 5 bases and J lost 4, with 14 bases in between.

The CDR3 nucleotides read TGTGCCAGCAGTTACTCGCTACAGGGGATCGGCGAAGAGCAGTTCTTC. Translating it yields CASSYSLQGIGEEQFF. The chain uses TRBV6-5 and TRBJ2-1; 7 bases fit TRBD1. CDR3 size: 16 residues. Per the germline V gene, CDR1 is MNHEY and CDR2 is SVGAGI. Unmatched junction bases numbered 12, after V lost 0 bases and J lost 10 bases.

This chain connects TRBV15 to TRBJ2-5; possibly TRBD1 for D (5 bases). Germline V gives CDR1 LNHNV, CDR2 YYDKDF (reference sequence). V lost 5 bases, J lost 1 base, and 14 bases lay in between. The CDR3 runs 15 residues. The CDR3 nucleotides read TGTGCCACCAGCCGCAGTTCAGGGTCCCAAGAGACCCAGTACTTC. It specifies CATSRSSGSQETQYF.

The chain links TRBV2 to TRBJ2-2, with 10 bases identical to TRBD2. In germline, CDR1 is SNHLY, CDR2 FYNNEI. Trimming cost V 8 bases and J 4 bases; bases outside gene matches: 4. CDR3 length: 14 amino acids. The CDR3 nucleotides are TGTGCCAGCCGGGGACTAGCGTCCACCGGGGAGCTGTTTTTT. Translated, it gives CASRGLASTGELFF.

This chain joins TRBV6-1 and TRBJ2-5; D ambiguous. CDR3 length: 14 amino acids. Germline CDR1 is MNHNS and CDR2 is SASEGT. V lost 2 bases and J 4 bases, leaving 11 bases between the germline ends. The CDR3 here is CASSEPTERETQYF. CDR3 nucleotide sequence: TGTGCCAGCAGTGAACCCACAGAACGAGAGACCCAGTACTTC.

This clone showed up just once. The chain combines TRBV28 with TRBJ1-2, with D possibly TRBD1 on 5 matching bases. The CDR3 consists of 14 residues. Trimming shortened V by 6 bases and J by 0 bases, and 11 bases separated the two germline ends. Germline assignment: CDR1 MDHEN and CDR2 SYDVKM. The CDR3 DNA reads TGTGCCAGCAGCGCGGGACCTACTAACTATGGCTACACCTTC. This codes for CASSAGPTNYGYTF.

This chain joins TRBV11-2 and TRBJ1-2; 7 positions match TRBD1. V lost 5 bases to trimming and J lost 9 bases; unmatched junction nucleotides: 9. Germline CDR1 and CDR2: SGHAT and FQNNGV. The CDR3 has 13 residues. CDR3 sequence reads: CASSDNRDRSYTF. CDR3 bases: TGTGCCAGCAGCGATAATAGGGACAGAAGCTACACCTTC.

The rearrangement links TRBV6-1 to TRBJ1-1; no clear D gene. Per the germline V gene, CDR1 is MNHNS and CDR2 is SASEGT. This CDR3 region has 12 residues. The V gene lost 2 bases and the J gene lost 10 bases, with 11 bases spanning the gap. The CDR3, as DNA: TGTGCCAGCAGTGAACAGAGGACGACAGCTTTCTTT. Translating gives CASSEQRTTAFF.

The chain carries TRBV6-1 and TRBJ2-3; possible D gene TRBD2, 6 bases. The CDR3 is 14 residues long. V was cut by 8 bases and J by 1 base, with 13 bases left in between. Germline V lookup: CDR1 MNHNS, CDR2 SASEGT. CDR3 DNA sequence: TGTGCCAGCGTCCTAGCGTTAGGCACAGATACGCAGTATTTT. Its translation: CASVLALGTDTQYF.

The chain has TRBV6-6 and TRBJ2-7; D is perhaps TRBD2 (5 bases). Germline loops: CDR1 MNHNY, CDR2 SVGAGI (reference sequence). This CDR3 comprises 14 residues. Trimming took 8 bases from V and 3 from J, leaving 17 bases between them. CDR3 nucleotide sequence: TGTGCCAGCCTTACCCCCGGGGTTGGCTACGAGCAGTACTTC. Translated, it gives CASLTPGVGYEQYF.

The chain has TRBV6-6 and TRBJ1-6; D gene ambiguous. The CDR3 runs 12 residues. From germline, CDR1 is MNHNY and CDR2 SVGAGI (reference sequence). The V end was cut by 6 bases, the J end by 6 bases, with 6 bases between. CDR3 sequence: CASRPTNSPLHF. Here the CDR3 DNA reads TGTGCCAGCAGACCTACTAATTCACCCCTCCACTTT.

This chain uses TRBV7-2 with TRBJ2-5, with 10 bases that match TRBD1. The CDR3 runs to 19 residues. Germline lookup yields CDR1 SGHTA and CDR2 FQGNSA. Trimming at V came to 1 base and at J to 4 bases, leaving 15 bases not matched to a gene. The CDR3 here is CASSLGPSRDRGGGETQYF. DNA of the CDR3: TGTGCCAGCAGCTTAGGGCCGTCCCGGGACAGGGGTGGCGGAGAGACCCAGTACTTC. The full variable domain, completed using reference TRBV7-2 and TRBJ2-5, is GAGVSQSPSNKVTEKGKDVELRCDPISGHTALYWYRQSLGQGLEFLIYFQGNSAPDKSGLPSDRFSAERTGGSVSTLTIQRTQQEDSAVYLCASSLGPSRDRGGGETQYFGPGTRLLVL.